Reported below is one T cell receptor (beta chain). The data derive from a study of patients and donors after allogeneic stem cell transplantation. The CDR3 has 14 residues. CDR1 and CDR2 (germline): SGDLS, YYNGEE. Trimming took 2 bases from V and 6 from J, leaving 12 bases between them. One entry per CDR3 protein results from TCRdb running MiXCR on the RT-PCR reads. This sample carries 900,000 to 1,000,000 distinct CDR3 sequences, more than 15% of them seen once, and the ten largest clones take around 6%. Sequencing was done on a sample of blood, either unsorted or a sorted T cell fraction (not recorded which). The receptor's source is a human donor who was either an allogeneic HSCT recipient or a stem cell or donor lymphocyte infusion donor (not recorded which). It is not recorded whose cells these are; they may come from a transplant donor. This rearrangement joins TRBV9 to TRBJ2-4; D not certain. The CDR3, as DNA: TGTGCCAGCAGCGTCCGCAGTGGGTCAAACATTCAGTACTTC. Its translation: CASSVRSGSNIQYF.